Listed below are T cell receptor beta chains from one sample, sequenced in a study of blood T cells in healthy people across ages. TCRdb passed the 5' RACE reads through MiXCR, listing each CDR3 protein once. The profile shows roughly 1.5 million distinct CDR3 sequences, approximately 43% of them singletons. The sequenced sample was blood. The receptors stem from a woman between 18 and 29 years old in good health. Both conserved end residues are part of each CDR3. A D gene is named only where the DNA matches it firmly. Not all rows give a size; the values are once, few, many and, for expanded clones, a class.

.	TRBJ1-1	.	TRBV4-3	TGCGCCAGCAGCCCGGACAGCCGAGGGCCGAACACTGAAGCTTTCTTT	CASSPDSRGPNTEAFF
few	TRBJ2-1	.	TRBV20-1	TGCAGTGCTAGAATCGACTCCTACAATGAGCAGTTCTTC	CSARIDSYNEQFF
.	TRBJ2-1	.	TRBV7-2	TGTGCCAGCAGCTTAGACGGGCGGGGGCTTAATGAGCAGTTCTTC	CASSLDGRGLNEQFF
.	TRBJ1-5	.	TRBV28	TGTGCCAGTGCAAGTTTTAGCAATCAGCCCCAGCATTTT	CASASFSNQPQHF
few	TRBJ2-7	.	TRBV6-6	TGTGCCAGCAGGACCGATACAGGGTCCGAGCAGTACTTC	CASRTDTGSEQYF
.	TRBJ2-1	.	TRBV12-3/TRBV12-4	TGTGCCAGCAGGCCCATGGTGGGGACACTATACAATGAGCAGTTCTTC	CASRPMVGTLYNEQFF
.	TRBJ1-2	.	TRBV6-1	TGTGCCAGCAGTGATCATGGGGCAGCCCTCGGAGGAGGCTACACCTTC	CASSDHGAALGGGYTF
.	TRBJ2-7	TRBD1	TRBV7-9	TGTGCCAGCAGCTCCGAGACAGGGAGTTCCTACGAGCAGTACTTC	CASSSETGSSYEQYF
.	TRBJ1-4	.	TRBV7-2	TGTGCCAGCAGCGCCCCGGGACTGCGAAATGAAAAACTGTTTTTT	CASSAPGLRNEKLFF
.	TRBJ2-7	TRBD1	TRBV29-1	TGCAGCGTTGAAGTATCGGGCGGGACAGGGGGCCCCTACGAGCAGTACTTC	CSVEVSGGTGGPYEQYF
few	TRBJ1-1	.	TRBV27	TGTGCCAGCAGTTTCACGGGGGTGGGCACGGAAGCTTTCTTT	CASSFTGVGTEAFF
.	TRBJ2-7	TRBD1	TRBV27	TGTGCCAGCAGCCTCAATGGACAGGGGGTCTCCTACGAGCAGTACTTC	CASSLNGQGVSYEQYF
.	TRBJ2-5	.	TRBV20-1	TGCAGTGCTAGCAATGTAGCGAGAGAGACCCAGTACTTC	CSASNVARETQYF
many	TRBJ1-6	TRBD1	TRBV27	TGTGCCAGCAGTTTAGACAGGGCTCGATCACCCCTCCACTTT	CASSLDRARSPLHF
few	TRBJ1-5	.	TRBV15	TGTGCCACCAGCAGAGGCGGAGTTTCGATTACGCCCCAGCATTTT	CATSRGGVSITPQHF